The sequence of this TCR beta chain was determined in a study of T cell repertoires in cytomegalovirus infection. For the study at large: CMV infection together with matching HLA type was indicated by public TCR beta signatures. The study, taken as a whole, reports: Clonotype analysis showed dominance of the ex vivo response by HLA-C-restricted CMV-specific TCR beta clonotypes. Frequencies of public TCR beta families were cumulated, and this identified carriers of CMV plus the relevant HLA.

This clonotype has more than one count but fewer than ten. Its matching antigen is unknown. V lost 6 bases to trimming and J lost 3 bases, with 15 bases between them. The CDR3 runs 13 residues. Germline V gene lookup returns CDR1 SQVTM and CDR2 ANQGSEA. TCRdb reprocessed the reads with MiXCR, giving one entry per CDR3 protein. The repertoire holds around 320,000 distinct CDR3 sequences, approximately 9.5% seen once, with 3.5% to 4.5% in the top ten. The sequence came from a human donor in good health (CMV status not recorded). Some clones in this sample may be carry-over from other donors' samples. The chain carries TRBV29-1 and TRBJ2-7; no clear D. Sequences were obtained from PBMCs. CDR3 sequence: CSVQRPSHYEQYF. The DNA of the CDR3 is TGCAGCGTCCAACGCCCGAGCCACTACGAGCAGTACTTC.